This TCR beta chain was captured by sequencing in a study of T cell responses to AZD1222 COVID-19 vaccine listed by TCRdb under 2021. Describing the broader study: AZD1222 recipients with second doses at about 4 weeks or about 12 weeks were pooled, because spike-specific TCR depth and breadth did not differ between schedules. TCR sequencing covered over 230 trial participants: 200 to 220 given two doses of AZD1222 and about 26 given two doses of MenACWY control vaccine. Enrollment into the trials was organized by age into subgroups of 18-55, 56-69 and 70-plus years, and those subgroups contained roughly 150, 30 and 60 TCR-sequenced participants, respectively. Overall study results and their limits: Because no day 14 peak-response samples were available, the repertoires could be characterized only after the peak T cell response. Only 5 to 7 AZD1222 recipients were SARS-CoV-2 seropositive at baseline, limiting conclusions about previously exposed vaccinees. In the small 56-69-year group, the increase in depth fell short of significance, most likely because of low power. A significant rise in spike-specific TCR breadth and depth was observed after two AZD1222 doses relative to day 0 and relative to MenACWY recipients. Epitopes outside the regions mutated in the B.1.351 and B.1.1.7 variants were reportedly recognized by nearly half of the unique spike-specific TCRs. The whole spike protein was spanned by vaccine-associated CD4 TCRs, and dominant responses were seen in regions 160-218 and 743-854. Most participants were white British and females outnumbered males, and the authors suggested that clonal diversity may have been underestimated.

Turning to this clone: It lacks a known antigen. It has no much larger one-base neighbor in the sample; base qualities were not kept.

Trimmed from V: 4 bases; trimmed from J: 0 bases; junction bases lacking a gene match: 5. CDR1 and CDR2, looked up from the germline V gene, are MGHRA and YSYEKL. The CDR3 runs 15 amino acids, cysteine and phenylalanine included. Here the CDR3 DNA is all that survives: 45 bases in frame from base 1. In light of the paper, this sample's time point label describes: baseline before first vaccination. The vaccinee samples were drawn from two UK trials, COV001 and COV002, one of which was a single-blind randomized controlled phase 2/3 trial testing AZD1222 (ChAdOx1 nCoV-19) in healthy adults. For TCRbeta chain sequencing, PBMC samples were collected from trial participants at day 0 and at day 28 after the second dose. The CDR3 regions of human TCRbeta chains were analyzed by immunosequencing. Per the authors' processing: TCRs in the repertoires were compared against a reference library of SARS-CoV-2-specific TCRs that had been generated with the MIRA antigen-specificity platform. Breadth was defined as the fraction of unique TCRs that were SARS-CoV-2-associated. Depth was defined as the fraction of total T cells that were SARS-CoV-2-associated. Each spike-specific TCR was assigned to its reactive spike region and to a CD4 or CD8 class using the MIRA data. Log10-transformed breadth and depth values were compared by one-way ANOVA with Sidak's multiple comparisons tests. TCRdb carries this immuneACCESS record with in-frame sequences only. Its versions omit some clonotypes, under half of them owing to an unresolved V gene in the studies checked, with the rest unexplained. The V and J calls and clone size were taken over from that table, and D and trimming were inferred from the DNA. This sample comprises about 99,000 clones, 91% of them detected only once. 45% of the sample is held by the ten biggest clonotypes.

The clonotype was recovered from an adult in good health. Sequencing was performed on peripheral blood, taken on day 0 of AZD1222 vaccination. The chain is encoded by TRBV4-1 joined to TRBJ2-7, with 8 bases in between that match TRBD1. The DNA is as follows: TGCGCCAGCAGCCGAGGACAGGGCCCCTCCTACGAGCAGTACTTC. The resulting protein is CASSRGQGPSYEQYF.